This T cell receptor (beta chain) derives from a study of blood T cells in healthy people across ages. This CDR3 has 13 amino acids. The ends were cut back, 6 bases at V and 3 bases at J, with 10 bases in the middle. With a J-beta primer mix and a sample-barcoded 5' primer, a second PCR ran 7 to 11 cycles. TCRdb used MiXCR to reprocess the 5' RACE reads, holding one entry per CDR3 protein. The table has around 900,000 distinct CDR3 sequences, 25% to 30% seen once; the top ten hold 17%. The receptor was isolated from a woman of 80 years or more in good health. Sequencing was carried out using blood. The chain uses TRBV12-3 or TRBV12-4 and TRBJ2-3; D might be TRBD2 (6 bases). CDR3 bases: TGTGCCAGCAGGACGGGAGAAACAGATACGCAGTATTTT. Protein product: CASRTGETDTQYF.